This section outlines one T cell receptor (beta chain) sequence together with its context. The antigen remains unidentified. Time point of the sample: week 11, during vaccination. It was 300 ug of mutant IDH1 20-mer peptide that made up each vaccine dose, given with topical imiquimod. Germline lookup yields CDR1 SGHDN and CDR2 FVKESK. Trimming pared 4 bases from V and 0 bases from J, leaving 13 bases between. The CDR3 is 15 residues long. This specimen belongs to a study of a mutant IDH1 vaccine in newly diagnosed glioma. Study overall: Patients in the study were vaccinated eight times, receiving shots in weeks 1, 3, 5, 7, 11, 15, 19 and 23. The treated population exhibited a male proportion of around 62%, a female proportion of roughly 40%, and a mean age of around 40 years. Receipt of radiotherapy, temozolomide, or both preceded the study, and most received both.

Method: immunoSEQ multiplex PCR; TCRdb's copy keeps in-frame clones and lacks some. The sample yields around 31,000 clones, roughly 80% seen once. The study, taken as a whole, reports: Researchers report vaccine-induced immune responses in approximately 93% of patients.

The clonotype was recovered from a man aged 25-40 years with glioma. This sequence joins TRBV14 and TRBJ2-7, with D maybe TRBD2 (5 bases). The sample consisted of PBMCs, taken from a glioma patient whose treatment included an IDH1 peptide vaccine. The CDR3 region is CASSLLSADSYEQYF. CDR3 sequence (DNA): TGTGCCAGCAGCCTCCTTAGCGCCGACTCCTACGAGCAGTACTTC.